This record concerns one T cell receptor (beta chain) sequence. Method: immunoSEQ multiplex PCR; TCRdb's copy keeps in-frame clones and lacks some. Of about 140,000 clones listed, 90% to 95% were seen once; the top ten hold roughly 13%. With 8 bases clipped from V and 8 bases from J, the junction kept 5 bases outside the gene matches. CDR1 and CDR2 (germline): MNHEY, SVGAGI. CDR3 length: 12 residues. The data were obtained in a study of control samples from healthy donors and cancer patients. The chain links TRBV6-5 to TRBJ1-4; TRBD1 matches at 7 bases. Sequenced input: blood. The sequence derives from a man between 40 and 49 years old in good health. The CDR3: CASFRGGEKLFF. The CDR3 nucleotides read TGTGCCAGCTTCAGGGGGGGCGAAAAACTGTTTTTT.